This T cell receptor beta chain was recorded in a study of T cell responses to AZD1222 COVID-19 vaccine. CDR1 is SGHDN, CDR2 FVKESK, per germline. This CDR3 contains 13 residues. The V gene lost 4 bases and the J gene lost 7 bases, with 11 bases spanning the gap. Study-wide results and caveats: Baseline serology detected seropositivity in only 5 to 7 AZD1222 recipients.

Clones were read by immunoSEQ multiplex PCR, and TCRdb kept only the in-frame ones, dropping some. In the table there are about 81,000 clones, 85% to 95% of which are singletons. This clone was picked up one time. Its antigen remains unknown. The sequence was obtained from an adult who received the AZD1222 COVID-19 vaccine. The specimen comprised peripheral blood, sampled 28 days after the second AZD1222 dose. The chain uses TRBV14 and TRBJ2-1, with no clear D. The chain's CDR3 is CASSLVVRNEQFF. CDR3 nucleotide sequence: TGTGCCAGCAGCCTAGTAGTTCGGAATGAGCAGTTCTTC.